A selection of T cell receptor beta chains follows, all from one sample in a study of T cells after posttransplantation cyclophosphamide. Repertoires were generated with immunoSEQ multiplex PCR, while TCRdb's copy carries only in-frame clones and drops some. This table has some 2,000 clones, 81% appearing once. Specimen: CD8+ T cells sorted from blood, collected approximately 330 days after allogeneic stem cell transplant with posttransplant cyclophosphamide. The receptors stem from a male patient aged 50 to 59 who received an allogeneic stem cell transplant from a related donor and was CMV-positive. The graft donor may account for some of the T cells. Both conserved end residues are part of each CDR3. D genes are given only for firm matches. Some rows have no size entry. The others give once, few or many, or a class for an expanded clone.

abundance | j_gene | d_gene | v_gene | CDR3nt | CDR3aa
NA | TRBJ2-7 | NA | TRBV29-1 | TGCAGCGTTGGTGGCGGGTTCAGTTCTTCCTACGAGCAGTACTTC | CSVGGGFSSSYEQYF
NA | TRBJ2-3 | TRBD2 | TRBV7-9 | TGTGCCAGCAGCGGGACCGGGACTAGAGGGAGCGCAGATACGCAGTATTTT | CASSGTGTRGSADTQYF
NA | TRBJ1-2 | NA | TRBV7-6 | TGTGCCAGCAGCCAGGGGAATACCTATGGCTACACCTTC | CASSQGNTYGYTF
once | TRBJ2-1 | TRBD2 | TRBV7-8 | TGTGCCAGCAGCTTGCTCGCGGGAGGTGTCTCTTACAATGAGCAGTTCTTC | CASSLLAGGVSYNEQFF
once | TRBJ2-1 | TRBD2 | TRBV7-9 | TGTGCCAGCAGCGGCCAAGCTAGCGGTTCCTACAATGAGCAGTTCTTC | CASSGQASGSYNEQFF
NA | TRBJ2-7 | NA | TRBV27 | TGTGCCAGCAGTCACACCCCGACAGGATTATACGAGCAGTACTTC | CASSHTPTGLYEQYF
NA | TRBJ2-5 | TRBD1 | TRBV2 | TGTGCCAGCAGAACATTCGCCTTAGCCAGGGGGTTCCAAGAGACCCAGTACTTC | CASRTFALARGFQETQYF
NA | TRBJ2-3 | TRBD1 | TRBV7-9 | TGTGCCAGCAGCGACCGGGACAGTGATAGCACAGATACGCAGTATTTT | CASSDRDSDSTDTQYF
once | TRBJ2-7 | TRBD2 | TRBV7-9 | TGTGCCAGCAGCAGGGGACTAGCGGGAGAAATTGGGGACTACGAGCAGTACTTC | CASSRGLAGEIGDYEQYF
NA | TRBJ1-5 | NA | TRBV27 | TGTGCCAGCAGTTTCGGGGGAGTGAATCAGCCCCAGCATTTT | CASSFGGVNQPQHF
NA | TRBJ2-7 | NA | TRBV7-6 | TGTGCCAGCAGCCGGGGTGGCGAGCAGTACTTC | CASSRGGEQYF
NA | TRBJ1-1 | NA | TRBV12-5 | TGTGCTAGTGGTACAGCGAACACTGAAGCTTTCTTT | CASGTANTEAFF
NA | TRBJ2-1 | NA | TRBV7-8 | TGTGCCAGCAGCTTAGGAGGGATTGAGCAGTTCTTC | CASSLGGIEQFF
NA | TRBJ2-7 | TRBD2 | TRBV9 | TGTGCCAGCAGCCCTAGCGGGGGGCCCTACGAGCAGTACTTC | CASSPSGGPYEQYF
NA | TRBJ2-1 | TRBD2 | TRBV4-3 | TGCGCCAGCAGCGCGGAGCGGGGTTATAACAATGAGCAGTTCTTC | CASSAERGYNNEQFF
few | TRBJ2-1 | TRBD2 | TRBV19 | TGTGCCAGTAGTATTGGGACTAGAAGCTCCTACAATGAGCAGTTCTTC | CASSIGTRSSYNEQFF
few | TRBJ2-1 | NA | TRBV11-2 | TGTGCCAGCAGCTCTCATGACTCCAGCTCCTACAATGAGCAGTTCTTC | CASSSHDSSSYNEQFF
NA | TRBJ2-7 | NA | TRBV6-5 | TGTGCCAGCAGTTACGCCGGGAATTACTACGAGCAGTACTTC | CASSYAGNYYEQYF
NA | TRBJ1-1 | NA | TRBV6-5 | TGTGCCAGCAGTTACTCGAATGCAGGGAACACTGAAGCTTTCTTT | CASSYSNAGNTEAFF
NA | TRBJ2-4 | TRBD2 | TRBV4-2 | TGTGCCAGCAGCGGAAGTAGCGGGGGGCTCAAAAACATTCAGTACTTC | CASSGSSGGLKNIQYF
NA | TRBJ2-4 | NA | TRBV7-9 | TGTGCCAGCAGCTTAAGGGCAGGGGCAAATCACTTAGCCAAAAACATTCAGTACTTC | CASSLRAGANHLAKNIQYF
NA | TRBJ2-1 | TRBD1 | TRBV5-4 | TGTGCCAGCAGCTTGGGGGGAGGGACAGGGGATTATGAGCAGTTCTTC | CASSLGGGTGDYEQFF
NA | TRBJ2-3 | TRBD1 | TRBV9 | TGTGCCAGCAGCGCGACAGGGGGCGGCGGCACAGATACGCAGTATTTT | CASSATGGGGTDTQYF
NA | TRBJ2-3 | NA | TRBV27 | TGTGCCAGCAGTGTTAGCGGTGGCCGCACAGATACGCAGTATTTT | CASSVSGGRTDTQYF
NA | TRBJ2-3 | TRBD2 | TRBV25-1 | TGTGCCAGCACGGGGGGAGGAACAGATACGCAGTATTTT | CASTGGGTDTQYF
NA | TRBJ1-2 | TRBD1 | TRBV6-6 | TGTGCCAGCAGTGGGACAGGGGGTCATGGCTACACCTTC | CASSGTGGHGYTF
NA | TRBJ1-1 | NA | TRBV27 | TGTGCCAGCAGGATCCTCTTCGCGGGGGCTGAACTGGATGAAGCTTTCTTT | CASRILFAGAELDEAFF
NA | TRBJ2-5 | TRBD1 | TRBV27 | TGTGCCAGCAGTATAGACACAGGGGGGCGGGAGACCCAGTACTTC | CASSIDTGGRETQYF
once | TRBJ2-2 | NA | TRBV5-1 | TGCGCCAGCAGCTTCTTCCCCAGGGGTAACACCGGGGAGCTGTTTTTT | CASSFFPRGNTGELFF
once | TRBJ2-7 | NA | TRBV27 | TGTGCCAGCAGAAAATTAGGGGTCGAGGGAGGGGGTCACGAGCAGTACTTC | CASRKLGVEGGGHEQYF
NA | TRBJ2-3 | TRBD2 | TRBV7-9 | TGTGCCAGCAGCTTTGGAGCGGGGGGATCCACAGATACGCAGTATTTT | CASSFGAGGSTDTQYF
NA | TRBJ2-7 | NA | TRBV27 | TGTGCCAGCAGTTCGGGAGGTAGGCAGGGGCGTTCCTACGAGCAGTACTTC | CASSSGGRQGRSYEQYF
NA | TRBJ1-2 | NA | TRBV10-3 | TGTGCCATCAGTGATGGGGGGTCGTACTATGGCTACACCTTC | CAISDGGSYYGYTF
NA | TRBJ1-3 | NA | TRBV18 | TGTGCCAGCTCACCACCAGTGACAGCCATCTCTGGAAACACCATATATTTT | CASSPPVTAISGNTIYF
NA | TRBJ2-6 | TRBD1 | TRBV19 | TGTGCCTCCAAACCCCGGACAGGGGGCACTGGGGCCAACGTCCTGACTTTC | CASKPRTGGTGANVLTF
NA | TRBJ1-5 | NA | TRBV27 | TGTGCCAGCAGTTTACTGAGCGGGACCATAGGGCCCCAGCATTTT | CASSLLSGTIGPQHF
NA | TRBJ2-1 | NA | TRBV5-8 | TGTGCCAGCAGCTTACGGGAGCTACGTAATGAGCAGTTCTTC | CASSLRELRNEQFF
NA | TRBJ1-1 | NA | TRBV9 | TGTGCCAGCAGGGGGCTACGGAACACTGAAGCTTTCTTT | CASRGLRNTEAFF
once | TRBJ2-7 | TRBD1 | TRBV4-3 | TGCGCCAGCAGCCCGACAGGGGCCCTTTACGAGCAGTACTTC | CASSPTGALYEQYF
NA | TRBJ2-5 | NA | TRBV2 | TGTGCCAGCAGTGATGGACTCCAAGAGACCCAGTACTTC | CASSDGLQETQYF
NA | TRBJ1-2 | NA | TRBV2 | TGTGCCAGCATGGGGCAACCGGGACACCTTAACTATGGCTACACCTTC | CASMGQPGHLNYGYTF
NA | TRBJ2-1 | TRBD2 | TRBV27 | TGTGCCGGTACTAGCGCCCTTTACAATGAGCAGTTCTTC | CAGTSALYNEQFF
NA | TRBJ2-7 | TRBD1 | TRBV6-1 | TGTGCCGGTCAGGACAGGGTCTCCTACGAGCAGTACTTC | CAGQDRVSYEQYF
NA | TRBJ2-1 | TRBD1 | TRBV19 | TGTGCCAGTAGTATTTTCGGACAGGGGAACAATGAGCAGTTCTTC | CASSIFGQGNNEQFF
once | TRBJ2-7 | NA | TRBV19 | TGTGCCAGTAACCCCGGGGTTGAAGTACACGAGCAGTACTTC | CASNPGVEVHEQYF
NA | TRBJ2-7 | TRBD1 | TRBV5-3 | TGTGCCAGAAGCTTGGACAGGGGGCGCGACGGCCACGAGCAGTACTTC | CARSLDRGRDGHEQYF
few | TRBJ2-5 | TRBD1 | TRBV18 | TGTGCCAGCTCTCAGACAGGGGATACGGAGACCCAGTACTTC | CASSQTGDTETQYF
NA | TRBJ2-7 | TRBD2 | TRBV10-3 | TGTGCCATCAGTGAATCGGCGGGAGGGTTCGACGAGCAGTACTTC | CAISESAGGFDEQYF
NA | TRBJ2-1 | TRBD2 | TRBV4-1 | TGCGCCAGCAGCCAAGCGCCTGGGACTACGAGCATCGATGAGCAGTTCTTC | CASSQAPGTTSIDEQFF
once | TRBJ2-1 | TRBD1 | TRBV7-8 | TGTGCCAGCAGCTCCAGGGGGACAGGTGGTAGCGAGCAGTTCTTC | CASSSRGTGGSEQFF
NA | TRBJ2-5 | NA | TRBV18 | TGTGCCAGCTCACCACCTCCGGGACACCGGTACCAAGAGACCCAGTACTTC | CASSPPPGHRYQETQYF
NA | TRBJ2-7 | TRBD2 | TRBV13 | TGTGCCAGCAGCTTGCGGGGGGGGCTTTACGAGCAGTACTTC | CASSLRGGLYEQYF
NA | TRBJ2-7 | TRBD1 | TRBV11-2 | TGTGCCAGCAGCTTAACGCCCCTAAAGGGACAGGGGTCCTACGAGCAGTACTTC | CASSLTPLKGQGSYEQYF
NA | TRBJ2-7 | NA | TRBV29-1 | TGCAGCGTTGCGGACAGTCATCCCCGCTCCCGAGTCTACGAGCAGTACTTC | CSVADSHPRSRVYEQYF
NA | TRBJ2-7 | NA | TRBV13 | TGTGCCAGCAGCTTGGGCGGACAAAAGGACTACGAGCAGTACTTC | CASSLGGQKDYEQYF
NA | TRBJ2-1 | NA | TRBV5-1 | TGCGCCAGCAGCTTGGATGTAGGGGGAAGCAGCCGCTTTTACAATGAGCAGTTCTTC | CASSLDVGGSSRFYNEQFF
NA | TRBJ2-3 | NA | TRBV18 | TGTGCCAGCTCACCGTATCCTGCAGATACGCAGTATTTT | CASSPYPADTQYF
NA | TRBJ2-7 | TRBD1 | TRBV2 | TGTGCCAGCATTGGAACAGGGGGCGCCGTCTACGAGCAGTACTTC | CASIGTGGAVYEQYF
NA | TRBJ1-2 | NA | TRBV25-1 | TGTGCCAGCAGTTCAGGGGATGGCTACACCTTC | CASSSGDGYTF
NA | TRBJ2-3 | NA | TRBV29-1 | TGCAGCTCGGAACTATCTAGCGGCACAGATACGCAGTATTTT | CSSELSSGTDTQYF